What follows are 11 T cell receptor beta chains derived from one specimen sequenced in a study of OX40 agonist ivuxolimab in advanced cancers. Clones were sequenced by immunoSEQ multiplex PCR, and TCRdb holds only the in-frame ones, with some missing. The profile shows roughly 36,000 clones, over 80% of them singletons. Sequenced material: CD4+ or CD8+ T cells sorted from blood, taken in a trial of the OX40 agonist ivuxolimab. The receptors come from an adult with an advanced solid tumor such as melanoma, head and neck, liver or kidney cancer.

The V gene is TRBV4-1, the J gene TRBJ2-5; D is possibly TRBD1 or TRBD2 (6 bases each). CDR1 and CDR2 (germline): MGHRA, YSYEKL. Trimming left V 0 bases short and J 4 bases short, with 12 bases between. The CDR3 has 15 amino acids. The CDR3 reads CASSQELRGRETQYF. CDR3 DNA sequence: TGCGCCAGCAGCCAAGAGCTACGGGGGCGAGAGACCCAGTACTTC.

This clone was counted a few times. The CDR3 nucleotides read TGTGCCAGCAGCGACGGGACAGTTAATCGGGAGCAGTTCTTC. Protein sequence: CASSDGTVNREQFF. The chain carries TRBV7-2 and TRBJ2-1; 7 bases map to TRBD1. Per germline, CDR1 SGHTA and CDR2 FQGNSA. V was pared by 5 bases and J by 10 bases, with 11 bases of the junction left unmatched. The CDR3 loop spans 14 amino acids.

This chain uses TRBV27 with TRBJ1-1, with D perhaps matching TRBD1 (5 bases). V was pared by 2 bases and J by 2 bases, with 9 bases between. The germline gives CDR1 MNHEY, CDR2 SMNVEV (reference sequence). The CDR3 is made up of 14 amino acids. The CDR3 DNA reads as TGTGCCAGCAGTTTAGGTGACAGAAACACTGAAGCTTTCTTT. Residues: CASSLGDRNTEAFF.

V is TRBV2 and J is TRBJ1-2, with TRBD1 matching over 7 bases. The germline V gene has CDR1 SNHLY and CDR2 FYNNEI. With V trimmed by 2 bases and J by 3 bases, 3 bases remained unmatched. CDR3 length: 14 residues. As DNA, the CDR3 is TGTGCCAGCAGTGAAATACAGGGGTACTATGGCTACACCTTC. This encodes CASSEIQGYYGYTF.

The V and J genes are TRBV14 and TRBJ2-7; D unresolved. The germline gives CDR1 SGHDN, CDR2 FVKESK. The CDR3 is 15 amino acids. Deletions cut 1 base from V and 2 bases from J, with 12 bases between. The CDR3 loop reads CASSQVTSATYEQYF. The CDR3, as DNA: TGTGCCAGCAGCCAAGTAACCTCGGCAACCTACGAGCAGTACTTC.

The chain joins TRBV4-2 to TRBJ2-7, with D hard to call. This CDR3 region has 12 residues. Germline assignment: CDR1 LGHNA and CDR2 YNFKEQ. V lost 1 base and J lost 0, with 1 base in between. The CDR3 reads CASSQASYEQYF. The CDR3, as DNA: TGTGCCAGCAGCCAAGCCTCCTACGAGCAGTACTTC.

This clone is medium-sized in the sample. The chain has TRBV7-6 and TRBJ2-1, with TRBD1 identical over 8 bases. CDR3 length: 12 residues. CDR1 is SGHVS and CDR2 is FNYEAQ in the germline V gene. V lost 6 bases to trimming and J lost 11 bases; unmatched junction nucleotides: 6. As DNA, the CDR3 is TGTGCCAGCAGTCTCGACAGGGGACAGCAGTTCTTC. Its protein product is CASSLDRGQQFF.

The gene calls are TRBV2 and TRBJ2-3; 8 bases match TRBD2. The V and J ends lost 8 bases and 5 bases, in that order; junction bases with no gene match: 0. The CDR3 is 11 amino acids. The germline V gene encodes CDR1 SNHLY and CDR2 FYNNEI. This chain's CDR3 is CASREGDTQYF. DNA for the CDR3: TGTGCCAGCCGGGAGGGAGATACGCAGTATTTT.

This chain joins TRBV30 and TRBJ1-5, with 8 bases fitting TRBD1. The CDR3 sequence is 13 residues long. Germline V gives CDR1 GTSNPN, CDR2 SVGIG (reference sequence). The J segment lost 10 bases and the V segment lost 1 base, leaving 6 bases of the junction unmatched. DNA of the CDR3: TGTGCCTGGAGTGGGCAGGGGGCTTTCCCCCAGCATTTT. Translated: CAWSGQGAFPQHF.

This chain uses TRBV19 with TRBJ1-2; 9 bases are shared with TRBD1. The CDR3 is made up of 15 amino acids. Germline CDR1 LNHDA, CDR2 SQIVND (reference sequence). V lost 6 bases to trimming and J lost 4 bases; unmatched junction nucleotides: 9. CDR3 nucleotide sequence: TGTGCCAGTAGCCGGGACAGGGTGGTCCTCTATGGCTACACCTTC. Its protein product is CASSRDRVVLYGYTF.

The chain joins TRBV4-1 to TRBJ2-7; possible D gene TRBD1, 5 bases. There are 14 residues in the CDR3. Looked up from germline, CDR1 is MGHRA and CDR2 is YSYEKL. V lost 3 bases and J lost 1, with 10 bases in between. The CDR3: CASSHNDRSYEQYF. CDR3 DNA sequence: TGCGCCAGCAGCCACAACGACAGATCCTACGAGCAGTACTTC.